Listed below are T cell receptor beta chains from one sample, sequenced in a study of T cell responses to AZD1222 COVID-19 vaccine. This table comes from immunoSEQ multiplex PCR, and its TCRdb copy is limited to in-frame clones, with some not included. The table has around 70,000 clones, 87% seen once. Here the sequenced sample was peripheral blood, taken 28 days after the second AZD1222 dose. The receptors derive from an adult who received the AZD1222 COVID-19 vaccine. Each CDR3 is given with its conserved first and last residue. The D gene is left open where the match is weak. Some rows have no size entry. The others give once, few or many, or a class for an expanded clone.

V	size	J	D	CDR3	DNA
TRBV10-2	-	TRBJ2-1	TRBD2	CASTDTGTSGRNEQFF	TGCGCCAGCACCGATACCGGGACTAGCGGGAGAAATGAGCAGTTCTTC
TRBV27	-	TRBJ1-5	-	CASLEGRNQPQHF	TGTGCCAGCCTCGAGGGACGCAATCAGCCCCAGCATTTT
TRBV10-1	few	TRBJ1-1	-	CASSGLRTDKAFF	TGCGCCAGCAGTGGCCTCCGGACCGATAAAGCTTTCTTT
TRBV6-6	few	TRBJ2-1	-	CASRNPDSYNEQFF	TGTGCCAGCAGAAACCCGGACAGCTACAATGAGCAGTTCTTC
TRBV6-2/TRBV6-3	-	TRBJ1-5	-	CASSQPPDTSRQPQHF	TGTGCCAGCAGTCAACCCCCCGACACTTCTCGTCAGCCCCAGCATTTT
TRBV28	-	TRBJ1-2	-	CASSLDRSSYGYTF	TGTGCCAGCAGTCTAGACAGGTCTAGCTATGGCTACACCTTC
TRBV5-1	-	TRBJ1-4	-	CASRQGITNEKLFF	TGCGCCAGCAGACAGGGAATAACTAATGAAAAACTGTTTTTT
TRBV18	-	TRBJ2-3	-	CASSPPNEGTDTQYF	TGTGCCAGCTCACCACCGAATGAGGGCACAGATACGCAGTATTTT
TRBV6-5	-	TRBJ2-7	-	CASSSPGRAGYEQYF	TGTGCCAGCAGTTCCCCTGGCAGGGCGGGCTACGAGCAGTACTTC
TRBV18	-	TRBJ2-5	TRBD2	CASSPGLAKETQYF	TGTGCCAGCTCACCAGGACTAGCGAAAGAGACCCAGTACTTC
TRBV11-2	-	TRBJ2-7	-	CASSLGVVFSYEQYF	TGTGCCAGCAGCTTAGGGGTCGTATTTTCATACGAGCAGTACTTC
TRBV6-1	-	TRBJ1-1	-	CASSSRRGEAFF	TGTGCCAGCAGCTCACGTCGAGGGGAAGCTTTCTTT
TRBV2	-	TRBJ1-2	TRBD1	CASRPLGQGRYGYTF	TGTGCCAGCAGACCCCTGGGACAGGGCCGATATGGCTACACCTTC
TRBV25-1	-	TRBJ1-4	TRBD1	CASSDQGARLEKLFF	TGTGCCAGCAGTGACCAGGGGGCGAGGTTGGAAAAACTGTTTTTT
TRBV7-2	-	TRBJ1-6	TRBD1	CASSLPGQAYNSPLHF	TGTGCCAGCAGCTTACCGGGACAGGCCTATAATTCACCCCTCCACTTT
TRBV6-2/TRBV6-3	-	TRBJ1-2	-	CASSYSSAFGYTF	TGTGCCAGCAGTTACTCGAGTGCGTTTGGCTACACCTTC
TRBV20-1	once	TRBJ1-4	TRBD1	CSAGGQANEKLFF	TGCAGTGCTGGTGGACAGGCCAATGAAAAACTGTTTTTT
TRBV6-5	-	TRBJ2-2	-	CASSYRRRTNTGELFF	TGTGCCAGCAGTTACCGGCGGCGGACTAACACCGGGGAGCTGTTTTTT
TRBV5-5	-	TRBJ2-7	TRBD1	CASSLFGTGSREQYF	TGTGCCAGCAGCTTGTTCGGGACAGGGTCGCGTGAGCAGTACTTC
TRBV30	-	TRBJ2-7	-	CAWSRLSVRGSEQYF	TGTGCCTGGAGTCGCCTTTCGGTTAGGGGAAGCGAGCAGTACTTC
TRBV7-6	-	TRBJ1-1	-	CASSLASDGTEAFF	TGTGCCAGCAGCTTAGCTAGTGATGGCACTGAAGCTTTCTTT
TRBV7-9	-	TRBJ2-7	-	CASTRANPPYEQYF	TGTGCCAGCACACGGGCCAACCCCCCCTACGAGCAGTACTTC
TRBV7-9	-	TRBJ2-1	-	CASSWKDTSSYNEQFF	TGTGCCAGCAGCTGGAAAGACACGAGCTCCTACAATGAGCAGTTCTTC
TRBV5-8	-	TRBJ1-4	-	CASSLSTGHLFNEKLFF	TGTGCCAGCAGCTTATCGACAGGCCACCTCTTTAATGAAAAACTGTTTTTT
TRBV29-1	-	TRBJ2-5	TRBD2	CSVDGELAGGLETQYF	TGCAGCGTTGATGGGGAACTAGCGGGAGGGCTAGAGACCCAGTACTTC
TRBV13	-	TRBJ2-3	-	CASSLGRTGTAADTQYF	TGTGCCAGCAGCTTAGGCCGTACCGGCACCGCGGCAGATACGCAGTATTTT
TRBV28	few	TRBJ2-7	-	CASSSRFGTGPYEQYF	TGTGCCAGCAGTTCCCGATTTGGGACGGGACCCTACGAGCAGTACTTC
TRBV11-3	few	TRBJ2-1	-	CASSLSRNEQFF	TGTGCCAGCAGCTTGAGCCGTAATGAGCAGTTCTTC
TRBV7-9	-	TRBJ1-5	TRBD1	CASTDGTGDQPQHF	TGTGCCAGCACCGACGGGACAGGGGATCAGCCCCAGCATTTT
TRBV10-3	-	TRBJ1-1	TRBD1	CAISVEGANTEAFF	TGTGCCATCAGTGTCGAGGGGGCGAACACTGAAGCTTTCTTT
TRBV7-9	-	TRBJ2-7	-	CASSPMGGPEQYF	TGTGCCAGCAGCCCCATGGGGGGACCCGAGCAGTACTTC
TRBV7-2	-	TRBJ2-5	-	CASSSPVTQETQYF	TGTGCCAGCAGCTCCCCCGTTACCCAAGAGACCCAGTACTTC
TRBV7-9	-	TRBJ2-7	-	CASSFAGSGSYEQYF	TGTGCCAGCAGCTTTGCAGGGAGTGGCTCCTACGAGCAGTACTTC
TRBV5-4	-	TRBJ2-7	TRBD2	CASSRGLAGGASEQYF	TGTGCCAGCAGCCGCGGACTAGCGGGAGGGGCCTCCGAGCAGTACTTC
TRBV20-1	-	TRBJ1-4	-	CSASGILVGFSNEKLFF	TGCAGTGCTAGTGGGATTCTAGTTGGGTTTTCTAATGAAAAACTGTTTTTT
TRBV9	-	TRBJ2-1	TRBD2	CASSSSPGTRQFF	TGTGCCAGCAGCTCTTCCCCGGGGACTAGGCAGTTCTTC
TRBV18	-	TRBJ1-1	TRBD1	CASSRETRTGAKMNTEAFF	TGTGCCAGCTCCCGAGAGACGCGGACAGGGGCTAAGATGAACACTGAAGCTTTCTTT
TRBV6-5	-	TRBJ1-1	-	CASRNTNQNTEAFF	TGTGCCAGCAGAAACACGAACCAGAACACTGAAGCTTTCTTT
TRBV9	-	TRBJ2-1	TRBD1	CASSADRGLAYNEQFF	TGTGCCAGCAGCGCTGACAGGGGTCTGGCCTACAATGAGCAGTTCTTC
TRBV7-6	once	TRBJ2-7	-	CASSLTPHLDPSYEQYF	TGTGCCAGCAGCTTAACCCCCCATTTGGATCCCTCCTACGAGCAGTACTTC
TRBV7-2	-	TRBJ2-5	-	CASSLGRDRETQYF	TGTGCCAGCAGCTTAGGGCGGGACAGAGAGACCCAGTACTTC
TRBV11-2	-	TRBJ1-3	-	CASSSPVFTAGNTIYF	TGTGCCAGCAGCTCCCCCGTTTTTACTGCGGGAAACACCATATATTTT
TRBV2	-	TRBJ2-7	TRBD2	CASSVQTSGTLYSYEQYF	TGTGCCAGCAGTGTACAGACTAGCGGTACCCTTTACTCCTACGAGCAGTACTTC
TRBV27	-	TRBJ2-7	TRBD1	CASSWGQGAYEQYF	TGTGCCAGCAGTTGGGGTCAGGGGGCCTACGAGCAGTACTTC
TRBV5-8	-	TRBJ2-2	TRBD2	CASRNLGQASGRRLGELFF	TGTGCCAGCAGAAATCTGGGGCAGGCTAGCGGGAGACGTTTAGGGGAGCTGTTTTTT
TRBV21-1	-	TRBJ1-1	-	CASRGGRNTEAFF	TGTGCCAGCCGAGGGGGGCGTAACACTGAAGCTTTCTTT
TRBV19	-	TRBJ2-7	-	CASSINLANYEQYF	TGTGCCAGTAGTATAAATCTAGCCAACTACGAGCAGTACTTC
TRBV19	-	TRBJ2-7	TRBD1	CASRPGQGGYEQYF	TGTGCCAGTAGGCCCGGACAGGGGGGGTACGAGCAGTACTTC
TRBV15	-	TRBJ2-5	-	CATGRPRETQYF	TGTGCCACCGGGAGACCGAGGGAGACCCAGTACTTC
TRBV5-5	-	TRBJ2-4	TRBD1	CASSFAGQGMNIQYF	TGTGCCAGCAGCTTTGCGGGACAGGGGATGAACATTCAGTACTTC
TRBV6-5	-	TRBJ2-3	TRBD2	CASSQISGITGTQYF	TGTGCCAGCAGCCAAATTAGCGGGATCACAGGTACGCAGTATTTT